Following are 25 T cell receptor beta chains from one sample sequenced in a study of technical replicates of blood from a handful of donors. The method was immunoSEQ multiplex PCR; TCRdb's version includes in-frame clones alone and lacks a portion of them. The sample gives approximately 87,000 clones, 90% to 95% of which show up once; 0.3% to 0.35% is in the top ten. The sample comprised T cells isolated from PBMCs. Source of these receptors: a human donor in good health.

The J gene is TRBJ2-7, the V gene TRBV2; 7 nucleotides align to TRBD1. The CDR3 runs 13 residues. The germline gives CDR1 SNHLY, CDR2 FYNNEI. Trimming removed 6 bases from V and 0 bases from J; junction bases left unmatched: 2. CDR3 in DNA: TGTGCCAGCAGAGGGGGCACCTCCTACGAGCAGTACTTC. Translating gives CASRGGTSYEQYF.

This clone has just a few counts. The V and J genes are TRBV14 and TRBJ1-2; no firm D call. The length of the CDR3 is 14 residues. Germline CDR1 SGHDN, CDR2 FVKESK. Deletions cut 1 base from V and 4 bases from J, with 10 bases between. CDR3 residues: CASSQVTGGYGYTF. Written as DNA, the CDR3 is TGTGCCAGCAGCCAAGTGACCGGAGGCTATGGCTACACCTTC.

Only one count was recorded for this clone. The V call is TRBV4-1, the J call TRBJ2-5; 10 bases line up with TRBD2. V was clipped by 4 bases and J by 7 bases; unmatched bases: 9. CDR3 size: 15 residues. CDR1 and CDR2 (germline): MGHRA, YSYEKL. The CDR3 here is CASSLRQREGGTQYF. The DNA for the CDR3 is TGCGCCAGCAGCCTCCGACAGCGGGAGGGGGGGACCCAGTACTTC.

The genes are TRBV19 and TRBJ2-5; D might be TRBD1 (6 bases). Trimming cost V 1 base and J 5 bases, with 8 bases left between them. Germline V gene data show CDR1 as LNHDA and CDR2 as SQIVND (reference sequence). The CDR3 totals 13 residues. The CDR3 region has the DNA TGTGCCAGTAGTATAGCAGGGGCGGAGACCCAGTACTTC. The encoded protein is CASSIAGAETQYF.

V and J are TRBV13 and TRBJ2-3; 7 positions match TRBD1. Germline CDR1 is PRHDT and CDR2 is FYEKMQ (reference sequence). Trimming took 3 bases from V and 0 from J; bases not matched to a gene: 3. The CDR3 extends over 15 amino acids. The CDR3 spells CASSFGGQSTDTQYF. The CDR3 coding sequence is TGTGCCAGCAGCTTTGGGGGACAGAGCACAGATACGCAGTATTTT.

This clone was counted once. The V and J genes are TRBV6-5 and TRBJ1-4, with D unclear. The length of the CDR3 is 13 residues. Germline V CDR1 and CDR2: MNHEY, SVGAGI. V was pared by 0 bases and J by 7 bases, with 6 bases between. CDR3 residues: CASSYSLSEKLFF. CDR3 bases: TGTGCCAGCAGTTACTCGCTGAGTGAAAAACTGTTTTTT.

This chain joins TRBV10-3 and TRBJ2-5, with 7 positions matching TRBD1. Per germline, CDR1 ENHRY and CDR2 SYGVKD. J gave up 5 bases and V 5 bases, and 5 bases lay outside the gene matches. The CDR3 is 13 amino acids. The CDR3 DNA follows: TGTGCCATCAGTAAGACAGGGCACGAGACCCAGTACTTC. It encodes CAISKTGHETQYF.

The V gene is TRBV5-4, the J gene TRBJ1-2; a weak D match, TRBD1 (6 bases). Between the trimmed V and J ends, which lost 4 bases and 8 bases, there was a span of 18 bases. The V gene's germline CDR1 is SGHNT and CDR2 YYREEE (reference sequence). The CDR3 runs to 14 residues. CDR3 in amino acids: CASSQNRVQGGYTF. DNA of the CDR3: TGTGCCAGCAGCCAGAACAGGGTGCAAGGCGGCTACACCTTC.

J is TRBJ2-1 and V is TRBV28; D remains ambiguous. Germline V gene sequence: CDR1 MDHEN, CDR2 SYDVKM. V was shortened by 4 bases and J by 6 bases, with 7 bases between the two germline ends. The CDR3 length is 12 residues. CDR3 residues: CASSSASNEQFF. In DNA form, the CDR3 reads TGTGCCAGCAGTTCAGCGAGCAATGAGCAGTTCTTC.

This chain links TRBV19 with TRBJ2-1, with D tentatively TRBD2 (6 bases). This CDR3 has 15 residues. Germline CDR1 reads LNHDA; CDR2 reads SQIVND (reference sequence). V was trimmed by 3 bases and J by 3 bases, leaving 12 bases between them. The CDR3, as DNA: TGTGCCAGTAGTATTAGCGGCCAATACTACAATGAGCAGTTCTTC. It translates to CASSISGQYYNEQFF.

The rearrangement links TRBV6-6 to TRBJ2-7, with 8 bases identical to TRBD2. The trim removed 2 bases at V and 3 bases at J, leaving 3 bases unmatched. Germline CDR1 reads MNHNY; CDR2 reads SVGAGI (reference sequence). This CDR3 comprises 14 residues. As DNA, the CDR3 is TGTGCCAGCAGTTACAGTAGCGGGATCTACGAGCAGTACTTC. As protein: CASSYSSGIYEQYF.

The chain is built from TRBV7-2 and TRBJ2-2; 7 bases match TRBD2. The ends lost 5 bases at V and 13 bases at J; junction bases unmatched: 16. Germline values: CDR1 SGHTA, CDR2 FQGNSA. The CDR3 spans 15 residues. The CDR3 sequence is CASSPAGVALGLLFF. The CDR3 DNA follows: TGTGCCAGCAGCCCTGCGGGGGTAGCTCTCGGGTTGCTGTTTTTT.

The chain joins TRBV4-1 to TRBJ1-5; D is ambiguous. CDR1 is MGHRA, CDR2 YSYEKL, per germline. The CDR3 loop spans 15 amino acids. V was clipped by 3 bases and J by 1 base, with 10 bases between them. The CDR3 bases are TGCGCCAGCAGCCAGCTGACGGGGAGCAATCAGCCCCAGCATTTT. Amino acids: CASSQLTGSNQPQHF.

This clone was counted between two and nine times. The chain couples TRBV4-1 to TRBJ1-4; 7 positions agree with TRBD1. In germline, CDR1 is MGHRA, CDR2 YSYEKL. The CDR3 totals 15 residues. With V trimmed by 4 bases and J by 4 bases, 6 bases remained unmatched. The CDR3 nucleotides are TGCGCCAGCAGCCTCCGACAGGGAGTTAATGAAAAACTGTTTTTT. Translation: CASSLRQGVNEKLFF.

V gene TRBV29-1 combines with J gene TRBJ2-1; maybe TRBD2 (6 bases). Germline V gene sequence: CDR1 SQVTM, CDR2 ANQGSEA. The CDR3 runs to 14 residues. V shed 1 base and J shed 7 bases, with 14 bases lying between them. In DNA form, the CDR3 reads TGCAGCGTTGAAGTACCCGGGAGTCTAAATGAGCAGTTCTTC. It encodes CSVEVPGSLNEQFF.

J is TRBJ2-3 and V is TRBV19; TRBD1 agrees at 7 bases. CDR3 length equals 14 residues. Germline CDR1 and CDR2: LNHDA and SQIVND (reference sequence). V was clipped by 3 bases and J by 2 bases; unmatched bases: 2. The CDR3 sequence is CASSIGTATDTQYF. The CDR3 DNA is TGTGCCAGTAGTATCGGGACAGCCACAGATACGCAGTATTTT.

The table lists this clone with a count of one. The chain recombines TRBV2 with TRBJ2-2; 7 bases align to TRBD1. Germline V gene lookup returns CDR1 SNHLY and CDR2 FYNNEI. J was trimmed by 3 bases and V by 5 bases; bases with no gene match: 6. The CDR3 runs to 15 residues. The CDR3 DNA reads TGTGCCAGCAGTTTACAGGGGATCTACACCGGGGAGCTGTTTTTT. It translates to CASSLQGIYTGELFF. Full variable domain (missing parts from reference TRBV2 and TRBJ2-2): EPEVTQTPSHQVTQMGQEVILRCVPISNHLYFYWYRQILGQKVEFLVSFYNNEISEKSEIFDDQFSVERPDGSNFTLKIRSTKLEDSAMYFCASSLQGIYTGELFFGEGSRLTVL.

This sequence joins TRBV5-6 and TRBJ2-6, with D hard to call. V was cut by 7 bases and J by 4 bases, with 12 bases left in between. This CDR3 region has 14 residues. Per germline, CDR1 SGHDT and CDR2 YYEEEE. For the CDR3, the DNA is TGTGCCAGCGTCCGAGAGTCCGGGGCCAACGTCCTGACTTTC. Translation gives CASVRESGANVLTF.

This chain connects TRBV27 to TRBJ2-1, with D perhaps matching TRBD1 (6 bases). Between the trimmed V and J ends, which lost 7 bases and 4 bases, there was a span of 14 bases. The length of the CDR3 is 14 residues. Per the germline V gene, CDR1 is MNHEY and CDR2 is SMNVEV (reference sequence). The CDR3 loop is CASKAGTLYNEQFF. The CDR3 DNA reads TGTGCCAGCAAGGCCGGGACATTATACAATGAGCAGTTCTTC.

In its sample, this clone was seen once. This rearrangement joins TRBV6-4 to TRBJ2-2; the D gene is possibly TRBD2 (5 bases). Germline V CDR1 and CDR2: MRHNA, SNTAGT. CDR3 length: 14 amino acids. V lost 0 bases, J lost 3 bases, and 5 bases lay in between. DNA of the CDR3: TGTGCCAGCAGTGACTCTAGCGACACCGGGGAGCTGTTTTTT. Amino acid sequence: CASSDSSDTGELFF.

The chain combines TRBV9 with TRBJ2-1, with 7 bases identical to TRBD2. Trimming took 4 bases from V and 4 from J; bases not matched to a gene: 8. CDR1 and CDR2 from the germline V gene are SGDLS and YYNGEE. The length of the CDR3 is 15 residues. The CDR3 loop is CASSSSGVFYNEQFF. DNA of the CDR3: TGTGCCAGCAGCTCCAGCGGGGTGTTTTACAATGAGCAGTTCTTC.

The V call is TRBV6-5, the J call TRBJ2-1; TRBD2 matches 12 bases. Trimming removed 6 bases from V and 2 bases from J; junction bases left unmatched: 2. The V gene's germline CDR1 is MNHEY and CDR2 SVGAGI. The CDR3 has 15 amino acids. The CDR3: CASRLAGGPYNEQFF. DNA for the CDR3: TGTGCCAGCAGGCTAGCGGGAGGGCCCTACAATGAGCAGTTCTTC.

This chain links TRBV18 with TRBJ2-1; 9 bases align to TRBD2. This CDR3 comprises 14 residues. Germline assignment: CDR1 KGHSH and CDR2 LQKENI. V was clipped by 2 bases and J by 6 bases; unmatched bases: 2. The CDR3: CASSPAGGPNEQFF. The CDR3 region has the DNA TGTGCCAGCTCACCAGCGGGAGGGCCCAATGAGCAGTTCTTC. Combining the CDR3 with reference TRBV18 and TRBJ2-1 gives the whole variable domain NAGVMQNPRHLVRRRGQEARLRCSPMKGHSHVYWYRQLPEEGLKFMVYLQKENIIDESGMPKERFSAEFPKEGPSILRIQQVVRGDSAAYFCASSPAGGPNEQFFGPGTRLTVL.

For the CDR3, the DNA is TGTGCCAGCAGCTTTTCCGGGACTAGCGACACCGGGGAGCTGTTTTTT. Translated: CASSFSGTSDTGELFF. This chain links TRBV7-3 with TRBJ2-2; 10 nucleotides agree with TRBD2. Germline V gene sequence: CDR1 SGHTA, CDR2 FQGTGA. Trimming cost V 3 bases and J 3 bases; bases outside gene matches: 4. The CDR3 sequence is 16 residues long.

This clone was counted once. The chain recombines TRBV28 with TRBJ1-5; tentatively, D is TRBD1 (5 bases). CDR1 and CDR2 (germline): MDHEN, SYDVKM. Trimming left V 1 base short and J 4 bases short, with 17 bases between. This CDR3 has 17 residues. This CDR3 reads CASSLYHRRGSNQPQHF. The CDR3 DNA follows: TGTGCCAGCAGTTTATACCACAGGCGAGGATCGAATCAGCCCCAGCATTTT.